This T cell receptor (beta chain) originates from a study of blood T cell repertoires in COVID-19. Study as a whole: Samples came from the United States, Italy and Spain, spanning acute and convalescent COVID-19.

Clones were read by immunoSEQ multiplex PCR, and TCRdb kept only the in-frame ones, dropping some. The top ten clones hold 3.5% to 5% of a sample with about 180,000 clones, more than 70% of them seen once. The CDR3 is made up of 11 amino acids. V lost 0 bases, J lost 12 bases, and 6 bases lay in between. Germline V lookup: CDR1 SNHLY, CDR2 FYNNEI. The sample comprised peripheral blood. The clonotype comes from a woman aged 30 to 39 with acute or convalescent COVID-19. This rearrangement joins TRBV2 to TRBJ2-1, with a possible D match to TRBD2 (5 bases). The CDR3 nucleotides are TGTGCCAGCAGTGAAGCCGGAGGGCAGTTCTTC. Translation gives CASSEAGGQFF.